These T cell receptor beta chains were read from a single sample in a study of blood T cell repertoires in COVID-19. The repertoire was sequenced with immunoSEQ multiplex PCR; TCRdb's copy has only in-frame clones and lacks some. The sample has some 110,000 clones, approximately 80% seen once. The sequenced sample was peripheral blood. Every receptor here comes from a woman in her 70s with acute or convalescent COVID-19. Each CDR3 is given with its conserved first and last residue. Each record gives: D gene, V gene, clone size, J gene, CDR3 DNA, CDR3 protein. D genes are given only for firm matches. Size values are once, few and many counts, or a class for expanded clones, and some rows have none.

>-|TRBV18|-|TRBJ2-1
TGTGCCAGCTCACCACGGGCAGAACGGGGGACCTACAATGAGCAGTTCTTC
CASSPRAERGTYNEQFF
>-|TRBV7-9|-|TRBJ1-2
TGTGCCAGCAGCTCCCCTCTGGGCAGGGCTGACTATGGCTACACCTTC
CASSSPLGRADYGYTF
>TRBD2|TRBV9|-|TRBJ2-7
TGTGCCAGCAGCACGGGACTAGCGGGGCCTGTCGACGAGCAGTACTTC
CASSTGLAGPVDEQYF
>TRBD2|TRBV7-8|once|TRBJ2-3
TGTGCCAGCAGCTCGGGACTAGCCGGAATTAATACGCAGTATTTT
CASSSGLAGINTQYF
>-|TRBV6-1|-|TRBJ1-2
TGTGCCAGCAGTGAATTAGGGACAAACGGAGGCTACACCTTC
CASSELGTNGGYTF
>-|TRBV10-3|-|TRBJ2-7
TGTGCCATCAGCCCAGCGTCTTACGAGCAGTACTTC
CAISPASYEQYF
>-|TRBV7-3|-|TRBJ2-5
TGTGCCAGCAGCTACAGGCGTGGGCCGACGGAGACCCAGTACTTC
CASSYRRGPTETQYF
>TRBD2|TRBV6-6|-|TRBJ2-7
TGTGCCAGCACCCCACCGGGGGGGGGAAAGCAGTACTTC
CASTPPGGGKQYF
>-|TRBV6-5|-|TRBJ2-7
TGTGCCAGCAGTTACTCTCAGACTTTCTCCTACGAGCAGTACTTC
CASSYSQTFSYEQYF
>TRBD1|TRBV6-6|-|TRBJ1-1
TGTGCCAGCAGTCTCGGACAGGTTGGGGCTGAAGCTTTCTTT
CASSLGQVGAEAFF
>TRBD2|TRBV11-2|-|TRBJ2-1
TGTGCCAGCAGCTCCTTAGCGGGTGGGCAGTTCTTC
CASSSLAGGQFF
>-|TRBV19|few|TRBJ1-2
TGTGCCAGTAGTATTTACTCCCGAGGGTATGGCTACACCTTC
CASSIYSRGYGYTF
>-|TRBV7-9|-|TRBJ2-7
TGTGCCAGCAGCTTAGCGAGCGGACAGCTGTATTCCTACGAGCAGTACTTC
CASSLASGQLYSYEQYF
>-|TRBV24-1|few|TRBJ1-5
TGTGCCACCAGTGCTTCACATTCAGGTCAGCCCCAGCATTTT
CATSASHSGQPQHF
>TRBD1|TRBV6-5|-|TRBJ1-5
TGTGCCAGCAGACCCTCCGGGACAGGGGTGGAGCCCCAGCATTTT
CASRPSGTGVEPQHF
>-|TRBV3-1/TRBV3-2|-|TRBJ2-5
TGTGCCAGCAGCCAAGATCCGGGAAGTCAAGAGACCCAGTACTTC
CASSQDPGSQETQYF
>-|TRBV28|-|TRBJ1-5
TGTGCCAGCACCAAAGGACTGAGCAATCAGCCCCAGCATTTT
CASTKGLSNQPQHF
>TRBD1|TRBV6-1|-|TRBJ2-1
TGTGCCAGCAGTGAAAGGCCGTGGGCAGGGGGCACCTACAATGAGCAGTTCTTC
CASSERPWAGGTYNEQFF
>TRBD2|TRBV15|once|TRBJ2-5
TGTGCCACCAGTTCTCCGGGAGGGCCGCAAGAGACCCAGTACTTC
CATSSPGGPQETQYF
>TRBD1|TRBV3-1/TRBV3-2|-|TRBJ1-6
TGTGCCAGCAGCCAAGATCAGAGACAGGGTTCACCCCTCCACTTT
CASSQDQRQGSPLHF
>-|TRBV6-1|few|TRBJ1-5
TGTGCCAGCAGTGAAGATCAGGCCTATCAGCCCCAGCATTTT
CASSEDQAYQPQHF
>TRBD2|TRBV6-2/TRBV6-3|-|TRBJ2-2
TGTGCCAGCAGCGGGACTACAATAAACACCGGGGAGCTGTTTTTT
CASSGTTINTGELFF
>-|TRBV29-1|once|TRBJ2-2
TGCAGCGTTGGATCCAGGGTTGACACCGGGGAGCTGTTTTTT
CSVGSRVDTGELFF
>-|TRBV7-9|-|TRBJ1-1
TGTGCCAGCAGCTCAATTACTATGGAGGGTACTGAAGCTTTCTTT
CASSSITMEGTEAFF
>-|TRBV5-8|-|TRBJ2-5
TGTGCCAGCAGCTTGAGACAGGCGCAAGAGACCCAGTACTTC
CASSLRQAQETQYF
>-|TRBV27|-|TRBJ2-2
TGTGCCAGCAGTTTATTGGGGGCGAGCACCGGGGAGCTGTTTTTT
CASSLLGASTGELFF
>-|TRBV5-6|-|TRBJ1-6
TGTGCCAGCAGCTTGTCACCGGGGAGGAGCTCCTATAATTCACCCCTCCACTTT
CASSLSPGRSSYNSPLHF
>TRBD2|TRBV6-1|-|TRBJ2-1
TGTGCCAGCAGTGATGTGGGACTAGCGGGAGCGAATGAGCAGTTCTTC
CASSDVGLAGANEQFF
>TRBD1|TRBV6-5|-|TRBJ1-6
TGTGCCAGCAGTCCCCGGACAGGGGAATCACCCCTCCACTTT
CASSPRTGESPLHF
>-|TRBV10-3|-|TRBJ2-5
TGTGCCATCAGCGCTGACAGTAACCAAGAGACCCAGTACTTC
CAISADSNQETQYF
>-|TRBV14|-|TRBJ1-1
TGTGCCAGCAGTCTCGACAGTGGAGGGACTGAAGCTTTCTTT
CASSLDSGGTEAFF
>-|TRBV5-1|-|TRBJ2-4
TGCGCCAGCAGCAGGGAAGGGGCACTAGCCAAAAACATTCAGTACTTC
CASSREGALAKNIQYF
>TRBD2|TRBV19|-|TRBJ2-1
TGTGCCAGTAGTATTTTAGCGGGGGGACAGCAGTTCTTC
CASSILAGGQQFF
>-|TRBV14|-|TRBJ1-1
TGTGCCAGCAGCCCCCCCGACAGGTACACTGAAGCTTTCTTT
CASSPPDRYTEAFF
>-|TRBV6-5|-|TRBJ1-5
TGTGCCAGCAGCCAGGGGAAGGATCAGCCCCAGCATTTT
CASSQGKDQPQHF
>TRBD1|TRBV20-1|few|TRBJ2-2
TGCAGTGCTAGTGGTCCCGGGACAGGAGCATTCAACACCGGGGAGCTGTTTTTT
CSASGPGTGAFNTGELFF
>-|TRBV5-6|few|TRBJ1-6
TGTGCCAGCAGCTCCCTGGGGGGGCCCCTCCACTTT
CASSSLGGPLHF
>TRBD2|TRBV5-1|-|TRBJ2-3
TGCGCCAGCAGCTCATCGCAGCGGGGGGCCACAGATACGCAGTATTTT
CASSSSQRGATDTQYF
>-|TRBV2|-|TRBJ1-1
TGTGCCAGCAGGGGGGGTACTGAAGCTTTCTTT
CASRGGTEAFF
>-|TRBV12-3/TRBV12-4|-|TRBJ1-4
TGTGCCAGCAGCCAAAATTCGGGTGAAAAACTGTTTTTT
CASSQNSGEKLFF
>TRBD2|TRBV14|-|TRBJ2-1
TGTGCCAGCAGCCAAGATTTTCGGGCTAGCGGGAGGGCAGATGAGCAGTTCTTC
CASSQDFRASGRADEQFF
>TRBD1|TRBV7-3|-|TRBJ1-1
TGTGCCAGCAGCTTGGTACAGGGGGTAGGTCGTGGCACTGAAGCTTTCTTT
CASSLVQGVGRGTEAFF